This TCR beta chain originates from a study of blood T cell repertoires in COVID-19. Study summary: The analysed material was cDNA or gDNA that came from T cells, B-cell-depleted T cells, or PBMCs.

Comments on this clone: The same CDR3 is also encoded by other DNA sequences in this sample.

CDR3 size: 12 residues. The V gene lost 7 bases and the J gene lost 4 bases, with 10 bases spanning the gap. CDR1 and CDR2 (germline): MNHNY, SVGAGI (reference sequence). Under the authors' procedure: How many nucleated cells were present was estimated from reference gene primer amplification. Method: immunoSEQ multiplex PCR; TCRdb's copy keeps in-frame clones and lacks some. That table gives V, J and clone size, and the DNA gave D and trimming. Here the sample spans 30,000 or so clones, 83% being singletons. The specimen sequenced was peripheral blood. The V call is TRBV6-6, the J call TRBJ2-5; D possibly corresponds to TRBD1 (5 bases). This TCR derives from a man aged 45-60 years with acute or convalescent COVID-19. For the CDR3, the DNA is TGTGCCAGCACGCCAGGGCTAGAGACCCAGTACTTC. Its protein product is CASTPGLETQYF.